The 6 T cell receptor beta chains below were found in one sample sequenced in a study of a mutant IDH1 vaccine in newly diagnosed glioma. Here immunoSEQ multiplex PCR was the method, and the copy in TCRdb shows in-frame clones only, minus some. The sample has 45,000 to 65,000 clones, around 80% seen once. Described time point: baseline, week 1 (first vaccination visit). Described treatment: pre-vaccination baseline after standard-of-care therapy. Specimen: PBMCs, collected from a glioma patient treated with radiotherapy, temozolomide or both. Receptors originate from a man younger than 30 with glioma.

The chain combines TRBV4-2 with TRBJ2-2; either TRBD1 or TRBD2 may supply D (6 bases each). Germline CDR1 LGHNA, CDR2 YNFKEQ. The germline V and J ends were trimmed by 6 bases and 4 bases, with 24 bases remaining between them. This CDR3 has 18 residues. This CDR3 is CASSPPPGAGLPTGELFF. The DNA of the CDR3 is TGTGCCAGCAGTCCACCGCCAGGGGCGGGACTCCCCACCGGGGAGCTGTTTTTT.

The chain couples TRBV7-2 to TRBJ2-2; D possibly corresponds to TRBD2 (6 bases). Trimming pared 2 bases from V and 4 bases from J, leaving 14 bases between. CDR1 and CDR2 (germline): SGHTA, FQGNSA. This CDR3 is 16 amino acids long. DNA for the CDR3: TGTGCCAGCAGCTTAATATGGCGGGGAGGCACCGGGGAGCTGTTTTTT. Translating it yields CASSLIWRGGTGELFF.

This clone was recorded only once. The chain has TRBV30 and TRBJ1-3, with D tentatively TRBD1 (5 bases). The CDR3 runs 15 residues. Germline V CDR1 and CDR2: GTSNPN, SVGIG (reference sequence). The germline V and J ends were trimmed by 2 bases and 4 bases, with 15 bases remaining between them. The CDR3 region has the DNA TGTGCCTGGAGTCCGGGACCCTTCGCGGGAAACACCATATATTTT. Translation: CAWSPGPFAGNTIYF.

CDR3 residues: CASSPGSYEQYF. The CDR3 bases are TGTGCCAGCTCACCAGGGTCCTACGAGCAGTACTTC. This rearrangement joins TRBV18 to TRBJ2-7; D remains ambiguous. The length of the CDR3 is 12 residues. Germline lookup yields CDR1 KGHSH and CDR2 LQKENI. Trimming took 2 bases from V and 1 from J, leaving 3 bases between them. Full variable domain (missing parts from reference TRBV18 and TRBJ2-7): NAGVMQNPRHLVRRRGQEARLRCSPMKGHSHVYWYRQLPEEGLKFMVYLQKENIIDESGMPKERFSAEFPKEGPSILRIQQVVRGDSAAYFCASSPGSYEQYFGPGTRLTVT.

The chain joins TRBV14 to TRBJ2-3; D not certain. Germline V gene sequence: CDR1 SGHDN, CDR2 FVKESK. With 5 bases removed from V and 5 bases from J, the gap between germline ends came to 8 bases. The CDR3 has 12 amino acids. CDR3 coding DNA: TGTGCCAGCAGCTTTGGGATAGATACGCAGTATTTT. Translated, it gives CASSFGIDTQYF.

This chain links TRBV2 with TRBJ1-6, with 7 bases that match TRBD1. The CDR3 runs 15 residues. Germline V gene sequence: CDR1 SNHLY, CDR2 FYNNEI. Trimming cost V 4 bases and J 6 bases; bases outside gene matches: 6. This CDR3 is CASSVRGQSNSPLHF. The CDR3 bases are TGTGCCAGCAGTGTAAGGGGACAGAGTAATTCACCCCTCCACTTT. Full variable domain (remainder filled in from reference TRBV2 and TRBJ1-6): EPEVTQTPSHQVTQMGQEVILRCVPISNHLYFYWYRQILGQKVEFLVSFYNNEISEKSEIFDDQFSVERPDGSNFTLKIRSTKLEDSAMYFCASSVRGQSNSPLHFGNGTRLTVT.